The rows below give T cell receptor beta chains drawn from one sample of a study of long-term antiretroviral therapy in people with HIV. Measured with immunoSEQ multiplex PCR; TCRdb has only the in-frame clones, and not every one. The profile shows tens of thousands of clones, over 80% of them singletons. Sequenced material: unsorted PBMCs, taken 0.4 years after starting antiretroviral therapy. The receptors originated from a man aged 18-30 years with HIV. Both conserved end residues are part of each CDR3. The D gene is left open where the match is weak. Expanded clones are given a class, and other clones once, few, many or no size at all.

J gene	clone size	D gene	V gene	CDR3 DNA	CDR3 protein
TRBJ2-5	.	TRBD2	TRBV6-5	TGTGCCAGCAGTTCCCTAGCGGGCGCGGGGGAGACCCAGTACTTC	CASSSLAGAGETQYF
TRBJ2-1	.	TRBD1	TRBV19	TGTGCCAGTAGCCGGACAGGGCGAAGCAATGAGCAGTTCTTC	CASSRTGRSNEQFF
TRBJ1-5	few	TRBD1	TRBV9	TGTGCCAGCAGCGTAGGGGACAGGGTCAATCAGCCCCAGCATTTT	CASSVGDRVNQPQHF
TRBJ2-7	.	TRBD1	TRBV13	TGTGCCAGCAGCTTAGCTCCCTACAGGGGCGAGCAGTACTTC	CASSLAPYRGEQYF
TRBJ1-2	.	.	TRBV6-5	TGTGCCAGCAGGGAGTTCGACTATGGCTACACCTTC	CASREFDYGYTF
TRBJ1-5	.	.	TRBV6-5	TGTGCCAGCAGTTTGCAGATTAGCAATCAGCCCCAGCATTTT	CASSLQISNQPQHF
TRBJ1-5	.	.	TRBV6-6	TGTGCCAGCAGTTACCGGGGGTGGAATCAGCCCCAGCATTTT	CASSYRGWNQPQHF
TRBJ2-7	few	.	TRBV10-3	TGTGCCATCAGGGGGACACCGAGCGCCTACGAGCAGTACTTC	CAIRGTPSAYEQYF
TRBJ1-1	.	.	TRBV5-6	TGTGCCAGCAGCCCTTCGGCGGGAACTGAAGCTTTCTTT	CASSPSAGTEAFF
TRBJ1-2	.	.	TRBV7-2	TGTGCCAGCAGCTTGGAGACAGCACACTATGGCTACACCTTC	CASSLETAHYGYTF
TRBJ2-2	.	.	TRBV6-5	TGTGCCAGCAGTCCGGGGGTAGGGGAGCTGTTTTTT	CASSPGVGELFF
TRBJ2-5	.	.	TRBV9	TGTGCCAGCAGCGTAGGTGGCGGGGCGCAAGAGACCCAGTACTTC	CASSVGGGAQETQYF
TRBJ1-6	.	.	TRBV5-1	TGCGCCAGCAGCCCAAGCAGGGGCCCCTATAATTCACCCCTCCACTTT	CASSPSRGPYNSPLHF
TRBJ2-7	.	.	TRBV7-9	TGCGCCAGCAGCCTCGCCATGGGTTACGAGCAGTACTTC	CASSLAMGYEQYF
TRBJ2-7	.	TRBD1	TRBV4-1	TGCGCCAGCAGCCAAGATGCCAGGGACAGCACCGAGCAGTACTTC	CASSQDARDSTEQYF
TRBJ2-4	.	TRBD1	TRBV7-2	TGTGCCAGCAGCTTAGGGACAGGGACGGGGAACATTCAGTACTTC	CASSLGTGTGNIQYF
TRBJ2-7	.	TRBD1	TRBV4-2	TGTGCCAGCAGCCAAGATCGTGACAGGGGCGAGCAGTACTTC	CASSQDRDRGEQYF
TRBJ2-3	.	.	TRBV7-9	TGTGCCAGCAGAGCAGATACGCAGTATTTT	CASRADTQYF